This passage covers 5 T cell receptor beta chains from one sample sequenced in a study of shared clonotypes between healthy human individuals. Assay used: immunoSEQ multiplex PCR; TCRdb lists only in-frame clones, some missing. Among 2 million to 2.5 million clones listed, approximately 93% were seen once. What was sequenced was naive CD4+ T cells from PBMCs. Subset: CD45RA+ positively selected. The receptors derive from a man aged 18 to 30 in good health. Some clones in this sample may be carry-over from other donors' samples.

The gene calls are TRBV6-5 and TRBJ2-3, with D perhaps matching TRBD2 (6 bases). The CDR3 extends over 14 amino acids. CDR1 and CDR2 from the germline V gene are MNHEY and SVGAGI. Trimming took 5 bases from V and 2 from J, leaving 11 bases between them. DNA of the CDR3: TGTGCCAGCAGTCCCCCGGGAGTCACAGATACGCAGTATTTT. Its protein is CASSPPGVTDTQYF.

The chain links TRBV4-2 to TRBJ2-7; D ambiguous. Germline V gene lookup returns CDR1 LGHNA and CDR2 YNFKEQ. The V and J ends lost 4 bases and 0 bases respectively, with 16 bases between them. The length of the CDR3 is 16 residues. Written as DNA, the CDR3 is TGTGCCAGCAGCCCACTGGAGCTTGATAGCTCCTACGAGCAGTACTTC. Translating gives CASSPLELDSSYEQYF.

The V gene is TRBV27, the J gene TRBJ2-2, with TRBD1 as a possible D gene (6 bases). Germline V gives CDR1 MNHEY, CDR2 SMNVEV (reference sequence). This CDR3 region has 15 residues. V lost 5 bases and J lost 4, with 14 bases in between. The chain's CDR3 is CASSPLLGGTGELFF. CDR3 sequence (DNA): TGTGCCAGCAGTCCATTGTTAGGGGGCACCGGGGAGCTGTTTTTT.

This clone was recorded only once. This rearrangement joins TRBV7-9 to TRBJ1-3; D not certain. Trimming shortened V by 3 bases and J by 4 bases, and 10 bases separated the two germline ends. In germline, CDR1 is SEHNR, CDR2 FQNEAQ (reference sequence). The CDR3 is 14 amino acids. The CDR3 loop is CASSFPVVGNTIYF. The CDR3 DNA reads TGTGCCAGCAGCTTCCCCGTCGTGGGAAACACCATATATTTT.

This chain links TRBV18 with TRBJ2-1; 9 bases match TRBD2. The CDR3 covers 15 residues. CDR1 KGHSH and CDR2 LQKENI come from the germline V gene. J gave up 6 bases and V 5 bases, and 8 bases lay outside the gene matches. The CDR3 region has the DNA TGTGCCAGCTCAACAACTAGCGGGTCCAGCAATGAGCAGTTCTTC. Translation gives CASSTTSGSSNEQFF.